This entry lists 10 T cell receptor beta chains sequenced from one sample in a study of identical twins listed by TCRdb under 2016. Receptor libraries were prepared by 5' RACE. Sequenced on an Illumina HiSeq 2000. The public reads were run again by TCRdb, first through fastp at Q25 and then through MiXCR, and only productive beta chains were kept. Rows matching on CDR3 protein sequence are summarized as one entry with the most common DNA and genes. The sample records more than 200,000 distinct CDR3 sequences, more than 13% of which are singletons. Around 8.3% of the sample goes to the ten largest clones. The specimen sequenced was memory (CD45RO+) T cells sorted from blood. Taken with the paper, the label for cell subset or site translates to: CD45RO+ enriched T cells. The source of these receptors is a woman aged 18-29 years in good health.

This chain connects TRBV6-5 to TRBJ2-7, with TRBD1 matching 8 bases. Germline V CDR1 and CDR2: MNHEY, SVGAGI. The CDR3 consists of 14 residues. V was clipped by 5 bases and J by 7 bases; unmatched bases: 10. CDR3: CASSHAPGGREQYF. CDR3 bases: TGTGCCAGCAGTCACGCCCCAGGGGGCCGTGAGCAGTACTTC.

The rearrangement uses TRBV6-4 and TRBJ1-1; no clear D gene. Looked up from germline, CDR1 is MRHNA and CDR2 is SNTAGT. Trimming took off 0 bases at V and 6 bases at J, with 8 bases between the two ends. The CDR3 covers 13 residues. CDR3 bases: TGTGCCAGCAGTGACTCGATACCCGCTGAAGCTTTCTTT. This encodes CASSDSIPAEAFF.

This chain uses TRBV20-1 with TRBJ2-3; TRBD2 agrees at 8 bases. V shed 0 bases, J shed 0 bases, and the junction held 5 bases outside the gene matches. CDR1 and CDR2 from the germline V gene are DFQATT and SNEGSKA (reference sequence). This CDR3 region has 16 residues. The CDR3, as DNA: TGCAGTGCTAGAGATATCCAGCGGGGGAGCACAGATACGCAGTATTTT. This encodes CSARDIQRGSTDTQYF.

This chain links TRBV20-1 with TRBJ2-7; 13 bases are a match to TRBD2. The CDR3 runs 15 residues. From germline, CDR1 is DFQATT and CDR2 SNEGSKA (reference sequence). V shed 3 bases and J 7 bases; nucleotides not matched to a gene: 9. CDR3 region: CSARTLTSGRVEQYF. In DNA form, the CDR3 reads TGCAGTGCTAGGACCCTAACTAGCGGGAGGGTTGAGCAGTACTTC.

This clonotype was seen only a few times. The J gene is TRBJ2-1, the V gene TRBV4-2, with 10 bases matching TRBD2. Trimming took 0 bases from V and 9 from J; bases not matched to a gene: 8. Germline CDR1 reads LGHNA; CDR2 reads YNFKEQ. This CDR3 spans 16 amino acids. CDR3 DNA sequence: TGTGCCAGCAGCCAAGATATGGCTAGCGGGAGTGGTGAGCAGTTCTTC. This codes for CASSQDMASGSGEQFF.

This clonotype was recorded a few times. The V call is TRBV5-1, the J call TRBJ1-2; D is unclear. V gave up 4 bases and J gave up 1 base, with 17 bases separating them. Per germline, CDR1 SGHRS and CDR2 YFSETQ. The CDR3 extends over 16 amino acids. The CDR3 loop is CASSPLPDPRNYGYTF. The CDR3 bases are TGCGCCAGCAGCCCCCTCCCGGACCCCCGTAACTATGGCTACACCTTC.

This rearrangement joins TRBV10-3 to TRBJ1-5, with D possibly being TRBD1 (6 bases). CDR1 and CDR2 (germline): ENHRY, SYGVKD. CDR3 length: 15 residues. The V and J ends lost 5 bases and 0 bases respectively, with 11 bases between them. CDR3 sequence: CAISPWTVSNQPQHF. The CDR3 DNA reads as TGTGCCATCAGTCCCTGGACAGTTAGCAATCAGCCCCAGCATTTT.

This clonotype was recorded a few times. The chain has TRBV12-3 or TRBV12-4 and TRBJ2-7; tentative D call: TRBD1 (5 bases). V was pared by 3 bases and J by 5 bases, with 8 bases between. The CDR3 extends over 12 amino acids. The CDR3 region has the DNA TGTGCCAGCAGTTTCTCCAGGGACGAGCAGTACTTC. Translating gives CASSFSRDEQYF.

In its sample, this clonotype was seen a few times. The rearrangement uses TRBV20-1 and TRBJ2-3; D unclear. CDR1 and CDR2 (germline): DFQATT, SNEGSKA (reference sequence). There are 14 residues in the CDR3. Trimming cost V 0 bases and J 2 bases, with 9 bases left between them. The CDR3 coding sequence is TGCAGTGCTAGAGATTCCAGCCTCACAGATACGCAGTATTTT. Translating it yields CSARDSSLTDTQYF.

The rearrangement joins TRBV20-1 to TRBJ2-1, with 11 bases matching TRBD1. Germline trimming cut 0 bases from V and 8 bases from J; bases unmatched to any gene: 6. Germline V lookup: CDR1 DFQATT, CDR2 SNEGSKA (reference sequence). This CDR3 contains 15 residues. The CDR3 region has the DNA TGCAGTGCTAGAGATCAAAGGACAGGGGGCTATGAGCAGTTCTTC. Residues: CSARDQRTGGYEQFF.